The 32 T cell receptor beta chains below all came from one sample that was sequenced in a study of ipilimumab plus nivolumab after autologous stem cell transplantation (dated by TCRdb to the early 2020s). The receptor library was made with the immunoSEQ multiplex PCR assay. TCRdb mirrors the immuneACCESS table, restricted to in-frame sequences. Some clones are absent from its copies; in checked studies, under half trace to an unresolved V gene, and the reason for the others is unknown. The table for this sample lists some 9,800 clones; approximately 74% of them were counted only once. The ten most abundant clones make up 15% to 20% of the sample. Sequenced here: PBMCs, sampled in a trial of ipilimumab plus nivolumab as post-transplant consolidation. The receptors originated from a female donor with multiple myeloma.

The chain combines TRBV7-2 with TRBJ2-2, with TRBD1 matching over 11 bases. The V gene's germline CDR1 is SGHTA and CDR2 FQGNSA. The length of the CDR3 is 15 residues. Trimming at V came to 6 bases and at J to 6 bases, leaving 6 bases not matched to a gene. DNA for the CDR3: TGTGCCAGCAGTCGGCTGGGACAGGGGGCCGGGGAGCTGTTTTTT. Translation: CASSRLGQGAGELFF.

A single count supports this clone. The V and J genes are TRBV27 and TRBJ2-7; no definite D call. Germline assignment: CDR1 MNHEY and CDR2 SMNVEV (reference sequence). The CDR3 covers 13 residues. V was clipped by 5 bases and J by 7 bases, with 15 bases between them. CDR3 residues: CASSLRTSREQYF. The CDR3 DNA follows: TGTGCCAGCAGTCTAAGGACGTCCCGGGAGCAGTACTTC.

V and J are TRBV11-3 and TRBJ1-1; maybe TRBD1 (6 bases). The CDR3 is 12 residues long. CDR1 is SGHNT, CDR2 YENEEA, per germline. Trimming left V 6 bases short and J 5 bases short, with 10 bases between. The CDR3 sequence is CASRKQGTEAFF. CDR3 DNA sequence: TGTGCCAGCAGGAAACAGGGAACTGAAGCTTTCTTT. Using reference TRBV11-3 and TRBJ1-1 for the parts outside the CDR3, the full variable domain is EAGVVQSPRYKIIEKKQPVAFWCNPISGHNTLYWYLQNLGQGPELLIRYENEEAVDDSQLPKDRFSAERLKGVDSTLKIQPAELGDSAVYLCASRKQGTEAFFGQGTRLTVV.

This clone was recorded only once. This sequence joins TRBV7-9 and TRBJ1-1; 9 nucleotides align to TRBD1. The CDR3 has 14 residues. Germline CDR1 and CDR2: SEHNR and FQNEAQ (reference sequence). The V segment lost 4 bases and the J segment 9 bases; nucleotides outside the gene matches: 9. In DNA, the CDR3 is TGTGCCAGCAGCTCTCGGACAGGGGCCGCCCAAGCTTTCTTT. It codes for CASSSRTGAAQAFF.

This clone was seen a single time. This chain connects TRBV19 to TRBJ1-5, with D unresolved. CDR1 and CDR2 (germline): LNHDA, SQIVND (reference sequence). This CDR3 is 13 amino acids long. With 5 bases removed from V and 6 bases from J, the gap between germline ends came to 11 bases. This CDR3 is CASSWGKSQPQHF. The CDR3 DNA sequence: TGTGCCAGTAGTTGGGGTAAATCTCAGCCCCAGCATTTT.

The chain recombines TRBV27 with TRBJ2-3; TRBD2 aligns across 13 bases. The CDR3 loop spans 18 amino acids. V trimming: 2 bases; J trimming: 6 bases; junction bases outside the gene matches: 11. Germline V gives CDR1 MNHEY, CDR2 SMNVEV (reference sequence). Here the CDR3 reads CASSLDPGLAGFSDTQYF. CDR3 DNA: TGTGCCAGCAGTTTAGATCCGGGACTAGCGGGATTTTCGGATACGCAGTATTTT.

The chain is built from TRBV19 and TRBJ2-3, with unresolved D. The CDR3 is 12 amino acids. V was cut by 6 bases and J by 4 bases, with 8 bases left in between. Per germline, CDR1 LNHDA and CDR2 SQIVND (reference sequence). The CDR3 spells CASSGVADTQYF. The CDR3 bases are TGTGCCAGTAGCGGCGTGGCAGATACGCAGTATTTT.

This chain joins TRBV19 and TRBJ2-6; D is unclear. The V and J ends lost 5 bases and 0 bases respectively, with 11 bases between them. The germline CDR1 and CDR2 sequences are LNHDA and SQIVND (reference sequence). The CDR3 contains 16 residues. The CDR3 DNA is TGTGCCAGTAGTCCGCCTCCCGACTCTGGGGCCAACGTCCTGACTTTC. Translating it yields CASSPPPDSGANVLTF.

V is TRBV5-1 and J is TRBJ1-1, with TRBD1 as a possible D gene (6 bases). V was trimmed by 0 bases and J by 4 bases, leaving 19 bases between them. The germline V gene has CDR1 SGHRS and CDR2 YFSETQ. The CDR3 runs 17 residues. CDR3 residues: CASSLAMGAGGSTEAFF. The DNA of the CDR3 is TGCGCCAGCAGCTTGGCCATGGGGGCCGGGGGGAGCACTGAAGCTTTCTTT. The full variable domain, in which reference TRBV5-1 and TRBJ1-1 provide the parts outside the CDR3, is KAGVTQTPRYLIKTRGQQVTLSCSPISGHRSVSWYQQTPGQGLQFLFEYFSETQRNKGNFPGRFSGRQFSNSRSEMNVSTLELGDSALYLCASSLAMGAGGSTEAFFGQGTRLTVV.

The rearrangement links TRBV18 to TRBJ2-1; 7 positions agree with TRBD1. V trimming: 6 bases; J trimming: 13 bases; junction bases outside the gene matches: 12. This CDR3 has 13 amino acids. The germline V gene has CDR1 KGHSH and CDR2 LQKENI. The CDR3 DNA follows: TGTGCCAGCTCGCTTGGAACCGGGACAGACCAGTTCTTC. This gives the protein CASSLGTGTDQFF.

This chain uses TRBV27 with TRBJ2-1; D unresolved. The CDR3 totals 14 residues. With 6 bases removed from V and 5 bases from J, the gap between germline ends came to 14 bases. Germline V gene data show CDR1 as MNHEY and CDR2 as SMNVEV (reference sequence). The CDR3: CASRPSAPNNEQFF. In DNA form, the CDR3 reads TGTGCCAGCAGGCCTAGTGCCCCAAACAATGAGCAGTTCTTC.

This chain uses TRBV5-1 with TRBJ1-4, with D unclear. Germline V gene lookup returns CDR1 SGHRS and CDR2 YFSETQ. The CDR3 runs to 17 residues. V lost 3 bases and J 0 bases, leaving 15 bases between the germline ends. The CDR3 region has the DNA TGCGCCAGCAGCTCGGCCCCCCTGGGAGCAACTAATGAAAAACTGTTTTTT. Protein sequence: CASSSAPLGATNEKLFF. Based on the CDR3 plus reference TRBV5-1 and TRBJ1-4, the full variable domain is KAGVTQTPRYLIKTRGQQVTLSCSPISGHRSVSWYQQTPGQGLQFLFEYFSETQRNKGNFPGRFSGRQFSNSRSEMNVSTLELGDSALYLCASSSAPLGATNEKLFFGSGTQLSVL.

This clone was observed a few times. The chain couples TRBV7-2 to TRBJ2-3; 12 nucleotides agree with TRBD2. V lost 1 base to trimming and J lost 4 bases; unmatched junction nucleotides: 9. CDR1 is SGHTA, CDR2 FQGNSA, per germline. CDR3 size: 18 residues. CDR3 region: CASSLGPLLAGGPDTQYF. The DNA of the CDR3 is TGTGCCAGCAGCTTAGGCCCCCTTCTAGCGGGAGGGCCAGATACGCAGTATTTT.

The chain employs TRBV7-6 and TRBJ1-3; TRBD1 aligns across 7 bases. The CDR3 runs to 14 residues. CDR1 and CDR2 from the germline V gene are SGHVS and FNYEAQ. V was pared by 1 base and J by 3 bases, with 0 bases of the junction left unmatched. In DNA form, the CDR3 reads TGTGCCAGCAGCTTAGACAGGGGTGGAAACACCATATATTTT. Protein: CASSLDRGGNTIYF.

The chain recombines TRBV19 with TRBJ1-5, with a tentative D call TRBD1 (6 bases). The germline V gene has CDR1 LNHDA and CDR2 SQIVND (reference sequence). V was shortened by 3 bases and J by 0 bases, with 15 bases between the two germline ends. The CDR3 is 17 residues long. CDR3 nucleotide sequence: TGTGCCAGTAGTATTGGACAGCCCACTTATAGCAATCAGCCCCAGCATTTT. Amino acid sequence: CASSIGQPTYSNQPQHF.

Notes on this clone: Other DNA sequences in the same sample also yield this CDR3. The CDR3 coding sequence is TGTGCCAGCAGCCCGCGGACGAGATATAGCACAGATACGCAGTATTTT. This codes for CASSPRTRYSTDTQYF. The chain recombines TRBV7-9 with TRBJ2-3; no clear D. The V gene lost 5 bases and the J gene lost 0 bases, with 15 bases spanning the gap. The CDR3 runs to 16 residues. Germline V gene data show CDR1 as SEHNR and CDR2 as FQNEAQ (reference sequence).

The chain has TRBV6-1 and TRBJ1-6, with 7 bases lining up with TRBD1. Germline CDR1 reads MNHNS; CDR2 reads SASEGT. Unmatched junction bases numbered 11, after V lost 4 bases and J lost 8 bases. The CDR3 is 16 amino acids. In nucleotides, the CDR3 is TGTGCCAGCAGTGCCAGGGGGGCCGATAAGGATTCACCCCTCCACTTT. Amino acid sequence: CASSARGADKDSPLHF.

The gene calls are TRBV6-1 and TRBJ2-1; a possible D gene is TRBD2 (5 bases). V lost 11 bases to trimming and J lost 1 base, with 9 bases between them. There are 12 residues in the CDR3. In germline, CDR1 is MNHNS, CDR2 SASEGT. CDR3 in DNA: TGTGCCGGAGGACTGTCCTACAATGAGCAGTTCTTC. The encoded protein is CAGGLSYNEQFF.

The chain uses TRBV11-3 and TRBJ2-5, with 8 bases aligning to TRBD2. V trimming: 3 bases; J trimming: 5 bases; junction bases outside the gene matches: 5. The CDR3 sequence is 14 residues long. Germline V gives CDR1 SGHNT, CDR2 YENEEA. Written as DNA, the CDR3 is TGTGCCAGCAGCTTGGCGGGAGGAGGGGAGACCCAGTACTTC. This translates into CASSLAGGGETQYF.

Sample share makes this clone medium-sized. This sequence joins TRBV4-2 and TRBJ1-2, with 10 positions matching TRBD1. V trimming: 0 bases; J trimming: 5 bases; junction bases outside the gene matches: 12. CDR3 length equals 18 residues. CDR1 is LGHNA, CDR2 YNFKEQ, per germline. The CDR3 nucleotides are TGTGCCAGCAGCCAAGATCTCAGGACAGGGGGGAATTGGTATGGCTACACCTTC. Translation: CASSQDLRTGGNWYGYTF.

The gene calls are TRBV6-1 and TRBJ1-2; D is possibly TRBD1 (5 bases). The V and J ends lost 3 bases and 4 bases respectively, with 15 bases between them. This CDR3 contains 15 residues. Germline CDR1 and CDR2: MNHNS and SASEGT. CDR3 protein: CASSDRGVGLYGYTF. For the CDR3, the DNA is TGTGCCAGCAGTGACCGAGGTGTGGGGCTCTATGGCTACACCTTC.

The chain has TRBV6-4 and TRBJ2-3, with a possible D match to TRBD1 (5 bases). V dropped 6 bases and J dropped 6 bases, with 13 bases sitting between them. From germline, CDR1 is MRHNA and CDR2 SNTAGT. The CDR3 loop spans 13 amino acids. The CDR3 DNA reads TGTGCCAGCAGCCTCGCTGGGGCGGATACGCAGTATTTT. Amino acid sequence: CASSLAGADTQYF.

J is TRBJ2-1 and V is TRBV4-2; 7 bases line up with TRBD2. V dropped 4 bases and J dropped 13; count of bases not matched to a gene: 4. CDR3 size: 11 residues. Germline V CDR1 and CDR2: LGHNA, YNFKEQ. The CDR3 sequence: CASSPGTIQFF. The CDR3 DNA reads as TGTGCCAGCAGCCCCGGGACTATCCAGTTCTTC.

This chain uses TRBV27 with TRBJ2-7, with D perhaps being TRBD1 or TRBD2 (6 bases each). Germline CDR1 and CDR2: MNHEY and SMNVEV (reference sequence). Deletions cut 3 bases from V and 3 bases from J, with 12 bases between. The CDR3 is 14 amino acids. This CDR3 reads CASSLGGSYYEQYF. Here the CDR3 DNA reads TGTGCCAGCAGTTTGGGGGGCTCCTACTACGAGCAGTACTTC.

The rearrangement links TRBV28 to TRBJ2-3; no definite D call. The CDR3 is made up of 12 amino acids. The germline CDR1 and CDR2 sequences are MDHEN and SYDVKM. The ends were cut back, 5 bases at V and 3 bases at J, with 6 bases in the middle. This CDR3 reads CASSPGTDTQYF. The CDR3 DNA sequence: TGTGCCAGCAGTCCCGGGACAGATACGCAGTATTTT. The full variable domain, with the rest looked up from reference TRBV28 and TRBJ2-3, is DVKVTQSSRYLVKRTGEKVFLECVQDMDHENMFWYRQDPGLGLRLIYFSYDVKMKEKGDIPEGYSVSREKKERFSLILESASTNQTSMYLCASSPGTDTQYFGPGTRLTVL.

This sequence joins TRBV5-1 and TRBJ1-2; a possible D gene is TRBD1 (5 bases). V was clipped by 0 bases and J by 4 bases, with 13 bases between them. The CDR3 sequence is 15 residues long. The germline V gene encodes CDR1 SGHRS and CDR2 YFSETQ. Here the CDR3 reads CASSLGGVGGYGYTF. CDR3 sequence (DNA): TGCGCCAGCAGCTTGGGAGGGGTAGGCGGCTATGGCTACACCTTC.

The chain uses TRBV18 and TRBJ2-5; a possible D gene is TRBD2 (6 bases). The DNA matches TRBJ2-7 better at its end, which makes the J call doubtful. The CDR3 has 15 residues. Germline lookup yields CDR1 KGHSH and CDR2 LQKENI. CDR3 loop: CASSETGTGLYEQYF. CDR3 sequence (DNA): TGTGCCAGCTCAGAAACCGGGACGGGACTCTACGAGCAGTACTTC.

V usage is TRBV6-1 and J usage is TRBJ2-1, with TRBD2 matching over 10 bases. This CDR3 is built from 16 residues. The trim removed 2 bases at V and 4 bases at J, leaving 5 bases unmatched. In germline, CDR1 is MNHNS, CDR2 SASEGT. Here the CDR3 reads CASSEYGTSEYNEQFF. CDR3 in DNA: TGTGCCAGCAGTGAATATGGGACTAGCGAGTACAATGAGCAGTTCTTC.

The V and J genes are TRBV11-1 and TRBJ2-7, with 15 bases lining up with TRBD2. The CDR3 is made up of 17 amino acids. Germline V CDR1 and CDR2: SGHAT, FQDESV (reference sequence). With V trimmed by 4 bases and J by 0 bases, 4 bases remained unmatched. This CDR3 reads CASSSGLAGGYSYEQYF. The CDR3 nucleotides are TGTGCCAGCAGCTCGGGACTAGCGGGAGGATACTCCTACGAGCAGTACTTC.

J is TRBJ2-3 and V is TRBV30, with TRBD2 identical over 10 bases. The CDR3 loop spans 16 amino acids. The ends lost 1 base at V and 3 bases at J; junction bases unmatched: 7. Germline assignment: CDR1 GTSNPN and CDR2 SVGIG (reference sequence). Here the CDR3 reads CAWSDTSGKDTDTQYF. Here the CDR3 DNA reads TGTGCCTGGAGTGATACTAGCGGGAAGGATACAGATACGCAGTATTTT.

The chain links TRBV7-3 to TRBJ2-3; the D is unclear. In germline, CDR1 is SGHTA, CDR2 FQGTGA. This CDR3 region has 15 residues. V lost 3 bases and J lost 6, with 16 bases in between. The CDR3 nucleotides read TGTGCCAGCAGCTTTGTTCCATTTTCGGACGATACGCAGTATTTT. Its translation: CASSFVPFSDDTQYF.

This chain joins TRBV14 and TRBJ1-3; D remains ambiguous. Germline CDR1 SGHDN, CDR2 FVKESK. The V gene lost 8 bases and the J gene lost 2 bases, with 4 bases spanning the gap. CDR3 size: 11 residues. The chain's CDR3 is CASGAGNTIYF. The DNA of the CDR3 is TGTGCCAGCGGAGCTGGAAACACCATATATTTT.